This T cell receptor (beta chain) was observed in a study of T cells in Graves' hyperthyroidism and ophthalmopathy. Amplified TCR beta CDR3 regions came from RNA transcripts. HTBI primers drove first-round RT-PCR of the TCR CDR3. TCRdb redid the calling of the multiplex PCR reads with MiXCR, one entry per CDR3 protein. Of around 300,000 distinct CDR3 sequences in the sample, roughly an eighth are singletons; the top ten hold roughly 7.7%. Stable hyperthyroidism: no ophthalmopathy progression over 18 months of follow-up. Clinical symptoms, serum thyroxine and TRAb, thyroid ultrasound and orbital computed tomography were used for the diagnoses. Cells are PBMCs isolated from 10 ml of fresh blood. Sequencing was done on a sample of blood. This receptor was taken from a woman aged 35 to 49 with Graves' hyperthyroidism.

The DNA for the CDR3 is TGTGCCAGCAGCCAAGACTCTTCCCTCCGGGACAGTTCGTATGAGCAGTTCTTC. Protein: CASSQDSSLRDSSYEQFF. The chain is built from TRBV3-1 and TRBJ2-1; 7 nucleotides line up with TRBD1. Germline CDR1 reads LGHDT; CDR2 reads YNNKEL (reference sequence). The CDR3 is 18 residues long. J lost 8 bases, V lost 0 bases, and 16 bases had no gene match.